The sequence of this T cell receptor (beta chain) was determined in a study of CD8 T cells in Susac syndrome. Sequencing of TCR beta drew on CD8+ and CD4+ T cells from blood. Negative magnetic isolation gave CD8+ and CD4+ cells; FACS enriched CD8+ TEMRA. RNA, at about 0.45 to 1 ug, was reverse transcribed with random hexamers. The method of amplification for TCR beta CDR3 was immunoSEQ multiplex PCR, covering 54 Vbeta and 13 Jbeta. TCRdb redid the calling of the immunoSEQ multiplex PCR reads with MiXCR, one entry per CDR3 protein. The repertoire has about 100,000 distinct CDR3 sequences, 95% of them found once; the top ten carry 0.25% to 0.35%. Comment on this clonotype: Its specificity is unknown.

The CDR3 runs to 11 residues. Trimming took 5 bases from V and 0 from J, leaving 4 bases between them. Germline values: CDR1 SQVTM, CDR2 ANQGSEA. Study-level results: The study conceded that relatively few individuals underwent its TCR sequencing and HLA analysis.

The clonotype comes from a human donor with Susac syndrome. The material sequenced was CD8+ T cells from PBMCs. The genes are TRBV29-1 and TRBJ1-2; no firm D call. The CDR3 DNA reads TGCAGCGTTTCCTCTAACTATGGCTACACCTTC. Its protein product is CSVSSNYGYTF.